The TCR beta chain described here comes from a study of blood T cell repertoires in COVID-19. About the research overall: Samples taken during acute and convalescent COVID-19 were collected in the United States, Italy and Spain. Sources were T cells, B-cell-depleted T cells, or PBMCs; the material itself was cDNA or gDNA.

A word on this clone: Other DNA sequences in this sample translate to the same CDR3.

Authors' analysis steps: The assay estimated nucleated cells by amplifying reference gene primers. Assay used: immunoSEQ multiplex PCR; TCRdb lists only in-frame clones, some missing. D and trimming come from the DNA, and the V and J calls and clone size come from that table. This table has about 170,000 clones, roughly 84% appearing once. Unmatched junction bases numbered 3, after V lost 1 base and J lost 3 bases. Germline CDR1 is SGHTA and CDR2 is FQGNSA. This CDR3 contains 15 residues. This sequence was found in a man younger than 35 with active or convalescent COVID-19. This chain uses TRBV7-2 with TRBJ2-1, with 7 bases identical to TRBD2. Source material: peripheral blood. The CDR3 bases are TGTGCCAGCAGCTTAGAGGCGGGAGTCTACAATGAGCAGTTCTTC. This gives the protein CASSLEAGVYNEQFF. The full variable domain, completed using reference TRBV7-2 and TRBJ2-1, is GAGVSQSPSNKVTEKGKDVELRCDPISGHTALYWYRQSLGQGLEFLIYFQGNSAPDKSGLPSDRFSAERTGGSVSTLTIQRTQQEDSAVYLCASSLEAGVYNEQFFGPGTRLTVL.